This T cell receptor beta chain derives from a study of shared clonotypes between healthy human individuals. With respect to this clone: Its antigen is unknown.

The assay was immunoSEQ multiplex PCR, and TCRdb's table has in-frame clones only and misses some. There are 2.3 million or so clones in the sample; more than 85% occur only once, and 0.35% to 0.45% lies in the top ten. The CDR3 is 15 amino acids. Per germline, CDR1 SGHNT and CDR2 YENEEA. V trimming: 7 bases; J trimming: 3 bases; junction bases outside the gene matches: 10. Negatively enriched CD4+ T cells were divided by CD45RA into naive and memory. Regarding the study as a whole: Naive subsets usually exceeded memory subsets in estimated richness. Sequencing depth was a factor that was expected to affect clonotype sharing among donors. The authors sampled blood alone, and tissue repertoires likely differ.

This chain joins TRBV11-3 and TRBJ2-7; 9 bases are shared with TRBD1. This clonotype originated in a man between 18 and 29 years old in good health. Some clones in this sample may be carry-over from other donors' samples. Input material: naive CD4+ T cells from PBMCs. The subset is: CD45RA+ positively selected. The DNA for the CDR3 is TGTGCCAGCACCCTACAGGGACAGGGAGACTACGAGCAGTACTTC. Its protein product is CASTLQGQGDYEQYF.